The 25 T cell receptor beta chains below all came from one sample that was sequenced in a study of early T cells in non-severe SARS-CoV-2 infection (dated by TCRdb to the early 2020s). Receptor amplification or capture employed 5' RACE. The sample was run on a NextSeq 500. TCRdb redid the processing of the public reads, applying fastp at Q25 and MiXCR, and retained in-frame beta chains. All rows with the same CDR3 protein become a single entry with the most common DNA and genes. A total of 30,000 to 40,000 distinct CDR3 sequences appear in this sample, about 10% of them only once. Under 15% of the sample is taken by the ten largest. Sequenced input: whole blood. Receptor source: an adult who was a healthcare worker with PCR-confirmed SARS-CoV-2 infection or an uninfected control (not recorded which).

This clonotype showed up many times. This chain joins TRBV28 and TRBJ1-2; unclear D gene. V was pared by 6 bases and J by 2 bases, with 10 bases between. Per the germline V gene, CDR1 is MDHEN and CDR2 is SYDVKM. This CDR3 has 13 residues. The CDR3 sequence: CASSPPGNYGYTF. CDR3 bases: TGTGCCAGCAGCCCTCCGGGCAACTATGGCTACACCTTC.

This rearrangement joins TRBV5-5 to TRBJ2-3; weak D call: TRBD2 (5 bases). This CDR3 has 15 residues. V gave up 6 bases and J gave up 0 bases, with 14 bases separating them. The V gene's germline CDR1 is SGHKS and CDR2 YYEKEE (reference sequence). The CDR3, as DNA: TGTGCCAGCATCCCGACGGACTCTAGCACAGATACGCAGTATTTT. This translates into CASIPTDSSTDTQYF. The complete variable domain, with remaining parts taken from reference TRBV5-5 and TRBJ2-3, reads DAGVTQSPTHLIKTRGQQVTLRCSPISGHKSVSWYQQVLGQGPQFIFQYYEKEERGRGNFPDRFSARQFPNYSSELNVNALLLGDSALYLCASIPTDSSTDTQYFGPGTRLTVL.

V and J are TRBV11-2 and TRBJ2-1, with D possibly being TRBD1 (5 bases). The CDR3 loop spans 14 amino acids. Trimming cost V 0 bases and J 4 bases, with 7 bases left between them. Germline-derived CDR1 and CDR2 are SGHAT and FQNNGV. The chain's CDR3 is CASSLEGAYNEQFF. CDR3 in DNA: TGTGCCAGCAGCTTAGAAGGGGCGTACAATGAGCAGTTCTTC.

There are many counts of this clonotype. The CDR3 DNA sequence: TGTGCCAGCAGCCCCGAACCGACAGGGGCGTACTCCTACGAGCAGTACTTC. Translating it yields CASSPEPTGAYSYEQYF. This chain uses TRBV5-6 with TRBJ2-7, with TRBD1 identical over 8 bases. V shed 4 bases, J shed 0 bases, and the junction held 12 bases outside the gene matches. The CDR3 loop spans 17 amino acids. CDR1 is SGHDT, CDR2 YYEEEE, per germline. Filled out from reference TRBV5-6 and TRBJ2-7, the complete variable domain reads DAGVTQSPTHLIKTRGQQVTLRCSPKSGHDTVSWYQQALGQGPQFIFQYYEEEERQRGNFPDRFSGHQFPNYSSELNVNALLLGDSALYLCASSPEPTGAYSYEQYFGPGTRLTVT.

This clonotype has a count of ten or more. The chain uses TRBV3-1 and TRBJ2-7, with unresolved D. This CDR3 comprises 11 residues. Germline CDR1 and CDR2: LGHDT and YNNKEL (reference sequence). Trimming removed 0 bases at V and 8 bases at J, with 5 bases between. CDR3 sequence (DNA): TGTGCCAGCAGCCAAGAAGGGCAGCAGTACTTC. Translated: CASSQEGQQYF.

For this clonotype: This may come from a read error, since a much larger clone is one base off. CDR3 residues: CASSAQSPEAQYF. CDR3 sequence (DNA): TGTGCCAGCAGCGCACAGTCACCAGAGGCCCAGTACTTC. The chain joins TRBV28 to TRBJ2-5; D remains ambiguous. Germline V gene data show CDR1 as MDHEN and CDR2 as SYDVKM. This CDR3 comprises 13 residues.

Many counts were recorded for this clonotype. This chain links TRBV29-1 with TRBJ2-1; D unclear. The ends were cut back, 4 bases at V and 7 bases at J, with 17 bases in the middle. This CDR3 has 14 residues. Germline V CDR1 and CDR2: SQVTM, ANQGSEA. CDR3 amino acids: CSVGPTSSSNEQFF. DNA for the CDR3: TGCAGCGTTGGTCCTACATCCTCATCAAATGAGCAGTTCTTC.

This clonotype appeared many times. V is TRBV29-1 and J is TRBJ2-3; the D call may be TRBD1 or TRBD2 (5 bases each). V shed 5 bases and J shed 1 base, with 13 bases lying between them. In germline, CDR1 is SQVTM, CDR2 ANQGSEA. This CDR3 is built from 14 residues. The CDR3 is CSVRGAEGTDTQYF. The DNA of the CDR3 is TGCAGCGTTCGAGGGGCCGAGGGCACAGATACGCAGTATTTT.

This clonotype was seen many times. The chain employs TRBV10-3 and TRBJ1-6; D is uncertain. Germline lookup yields CDR1 ENHRY and CDR2 SYGVKD. The CDR3 sequence is 14 residues long. V lost 7 bases, J lost 8 bases, and 15 bases lay in between. Here the CDR3 reads CAITAGQGDSPLHF. In DNA form, the CDR3 reads TGTGCCATCACTGCGGGCCAAGGAGATTCACCCCTCCACTTT.

There are many counts of this clonotype. This chain joins TRBV7-6 and TRBJ1-4, with 10 positions matching TRBD1. V lost 7 bases, J lost 5 bases, and 7 bases stayed unmatched. The CDR3 is 15 residues long. In germline, CDR1 is SGHVS, CDR2 FNYEAQ. CDR3 loop: CASIDSGQGNEKLFF. The CDR3 bases are TGTGCCAGCATCGACTCGGGACAGGGGAATGAAAAACTGTTTTTT.

This clonotype was observed a handful of times. V usage is TRBV7-9 and J usage is TRBJ1-3; D is unresolved. Germline-derived CDR1 and CDR2 are SEHNR and FQNEAQ (reference sequence). V was cut by 5 bases and J by 2 bases, with 19 bases left in between. CDR3 length equals 17 residues. CDR3 in DNA: TGTGCCAGCAGCCCCGAACTAGGACCCGCGACTGGAAACACCATATATTTT. Residues: CASSPELGPATGNTIYF.

This clonotype has ten or more counts. The rearrangement uses TRBV5-1 and TRBJ1-6; TRBD1 might be the D (6 bases). CDR1 and CDR2 (germline): SGHRS, YFSETQ. The V gene lost 4 bases and the J gene lost 6 bases, with 17 bases spanning the gap. CDR3 length: 16 amino acids. Here the CDR3 DNA reads TGCGCCAGCAGCGTGGGAACAGGGCAAGCTAATTCACCCCTCCACTTT. Encoded protein: CASSVGTGQANSPLHF.

This clonotype was found a few times. CDR3 coding DNA: TGTGCCAGCAGCCAAGACCGGGGGGGCCGCACCGGGGAGCTGTTTTTT. This translates into CASSQDRGGRTGELFF. The chain links TRBV4-2 to TRBJ2-2, with TRBD2 identical over 8 bases. This CDR3 has 16 amino acids. The V segment lost 0 bases and the J segment 4 bases; nucleotides outside the gene matches: 4. Looked up from germline, CDR1 is LGHNA and CDR2 is YNFKEQ.

Ten or more counts support this clonotype. The CDR3 sequence: CASSEVRADNEQFF. DNA of the CDR3: TGTGCCAGCAGTGAAGTCCGGGCCGACAATGAGCAGTTCTTC. The rearrangement uses TRBV2 and TRBJ2-1; no clear D. Germline V gives CDR1 SNHLY, CDR2 FYNNEI. V was trimmed by 1 base and J by 5 bases, leaving 9 bases between them. The CDR3 contains 14 residues.

This clonotype was seen at least ten times. The chain is built from TRBV12-3 or TRBV12-4 and TRBJ1-5; 9 nucleotides match TRBD1. This CDR3 is built from 16 residues. V gave up 7 bases and J gave up 0 bases; unmatched junction bases: 7. The CDR3 reads CASIPTGGYSNQPQHF. The CDR3 DNA reads as TGTGCCAGCATCCCGACAGGGGGTTATAGCAATCAGCCCCAGCATTTT.

The chain is built from TRBV6-1 and TRBJ2-1; 12 bases map to TRBD1. Germline V lookup: CDR1 MNHNS, CDR2 SASEGT. CDR3 size: 17 residues. J gave up 8 bases and V 5 bases, and 13 bases lay outside the gene matches. This chain's CDR3 is CASSKTSGTGGGDEQFF. The CDR3 DNA sequence: TGTGCCAGCAGTAAAACCTCCGGGACAGGGGGCGGGGATGAGCAGTTCTTC.

V is TRBV29-1 and J is TRBJ2-1; D might be TRBD2 (6 bases). CDR3 length: 12 amino acids. Looked up from germline, CDR1 is SQVTM and CDR2 is ANQGSEA. Between the trimmed V and J ends, which lost 7 bases and 0 bases, there was a span of 7 bases. The CDR3 reads CSGGVSYNEQFF. CDR3 nucleotide sequence: TGCAGCGGGGGGGTCTCCTACAATGAGCAGTTCTTC.

This clonotype was observed at least ten times. The V call is TRBV10-1, the J call TRBJ2-5; D unresolved. The CDR3 consists of 13 residues. Per the germline V gene, CDR1 is WNHNN and CDR2 is SYGVQD (reference sequence). V was shortened by 2 bases and J by 3 bases, with 7 bases between the two germline ends. This CDR3 reads CASSEPGKETQYF. The CDR3 nucleotides read TGCGCCAGCAGTGAGCCAGGCAAAGAGACCCAGTACTTC.

This chain uses TRBV5-1 with TRBJ2-1, with a tentative D call TRBD2 (5 bases). CDR3 length: 12 residues. Trimming stripped 1 base from V and 7 bases from J, with 6 bases between. Germline assignment: CDR1 SGHRS and CDR2 YFSETQ. Here the CDR3 DNA reads TGCGCCAGCAGCTTGTGGGAGAATGAGCAGTTCTTC. It is translated as CASSLWENEQFF.

In this sample, this clonotype turned up a few times. Here the CDR3 reads CASSLTRESPEAFF. The CDR3 nucleotides are TGTGCCAGCAGCCTTACCAGGGAATCCCCAGAAGCTTTCTTT. The chain recombines TRBV7-3 with TRBJ1-1, with D maybe TRBD1 (5 bases). The CDR3 loop spans 14 amino acids. V lost 5 bases, J lost 8 bases, and 18 bases lay in between. The germline CDR1 and CDR2 sequences are SGHTA and FQGTGA.

This clonotype was counted ten times or more. The J gene is TRBJ2-3, the V gene TRBV18; no clear D gene. The CDR3 is 14 residues long. V was cut by 4 bases and J by 4 bases, with 12 bases left in between. CDR1 is KGHSH, CDR2 LQKENI, per germline. The CDR3 region is CASSRISGADTQYF. Here the CDR3 DNA reads TGTGCCAGCTCACGGATTTCCGGCGCAGATACGCAGTATTTT.

In its sample, this clonotype was seen many times. This chain connects TRBV24-1 to TRBJ2-1; 8 bases line up with TRBD2. CDR3 length equals 22 residues. The junction had 20 bases not matched to a gene; V was cut back by 2 bases and J by 0 bases. The germline V gene has CDR1 KGHDR and CDR2 SFDVKD. CDR3 nucleotides: TGTGCCACCAGTGATTACGGTTCGGGCGGGGGGCCCACCCGGAGCTCCTACAATGAGCAGTTCTTC. As protein: CATSDYGSGGGPTRSSYNEQFF.

This clonotype was seen a handful of times. This chain's CDR3 is CASGTEQETQYF. CDR3 DNA: TGTGCCAGTGGGACAGAACAAGAGACCCAGTACTTC. The genes are TRBV18 and TRBJ2-5, with 7 bases identical to TRBD1. With V trimmed by 9 bases and J by 2 bases, 3 bases remained unmatched. This CDR3 has 12 residues. The germline gives CDR1 KGHSH, CDR2 LQKENI.

This clonotype was counted only a few times. The chain employs TRBV20-1 and TRBJ2-1; the match to TRBD2 covers 10 bases. V gave up 4 bases and J gave up 9 bases; unmatched junction bases: 9. CDR1 DFQATT and CDR2 SNEGSKA come from the germline V gene (reference sequence). This CDR3 has 14 residues. The CDR3 protein is CSATGLAIRGEQFF. CDR3 nucleotide sequence: TGCAGTGCTACGGGACTAGCGATTAGGGGTGAGCAGTTCTTC.

The sample holds many counts of this clonotype. The chain couples TRBV4-2 to TRBJ2-4, with TRBD2 matching over 7 bases. Germline trimming cut 0 bases from V and 9 bases from J; bases unmatched to any gene: 5. The CDR3 runs to 14 residues. Germline-derived CDR1 and CDR2 are LGHNA and YNFKEQ. CDR3 in DNA: TGTGCCAGCAGCCAAGACAGCAGGGAGGGCATTCAGTACTTC. It encodes CASSQDSREGIQYF.